This TCR beta chain originates from a study of shared clonotypes between healthy human individuals. Study-level results: Estimated richness values were generally larger in naive subsets than in memory subsets.

Trimming removed 5 bases from V and 0 bases from J, with 11 bases in between. This CDR3 comprises 15 residues. Germline V gives CDR1 LNHDA, CDR2 SQIVND (reference sequence). This clone showed up many times. Its antigen is currently unknown. Clones were read by immunoSEQ multiplex PCR, and TCRdb kept only the in-frame ones, dropping some. Found here are 740,000 or so clones, 73% of them singletons; the top ten hold 1.5% to 2%. The chain employs TRBV19 and TRBJ1-3, with D possibly TRBD1 on 6 matching bases. Sequenced: memory CD4+ T cells sorted from blood. Subset here: CD45RA-negative fraction. This TCR was recovered from a woman between 25 and 40 years old in good health. This chain's CDR3 is CASSVQGYSGNTIYF. CDR3 sequence (DNA): TGTGCCAGTAGTGTACAGGGCTACTCTGGAAACACCATATATTTT.